This TCR beta chain comes out of a study of cytomegalovirus exposure and HLA in healthy donors. On the study more broadly: Earlier results showed roughly 110 million unique TCR beta sequences derived from some 180 million T cells.

With 60 Vbeta and 13 Jbeta primers, the PCR was carried out. Only in-frame clones appear in the TCRdb table, and some are missing; sequencing was by immunoSEQ multiplex PCR. The sample lists a few hundred thousand clones, around 89% occurring once. Details on this clone: What it binds is unknown.

Notes on the study in general: According to a later analysis, most TCR beta chains associated with CMV appeared HLA-restricted. A later analysis showed that HLA-associated TCR beta chains had undergone more clonal expansion than equally common others. Reported performance of the classifier showed diagnosis of cytomegalovirus status with high specificity and sensitivity.

CDR1 and CDR2 (germline): SNHLY, FYNNEI. This CDR3 has 13 residues. With V trimmed by 6 bases and J by 4 bases, 2 bases remained unmatched. Sequences were obtained from PBMCs. The receptor's source is a woman under 30 in good health and CMV-seronegative. J is TRBJ2-7 and V is TRBV2, with 11 bases aligning to TRBD2. The CDR3, as DNA: TGTGCCAGCAGACTAGCGGGAGCTTACGAGCAGTACTTC. Amino acids: CASRLAGAYEQYF.